One T cell receptor beta chain is described in this entry. What it binds is not known. This entry is derived from a study of vaccination and CD4 T cells after COVID-19. Study information: A median of about 100 days (range 35 to 161) separated diagnosis from post-COVID sampling. Median time from second vaccine dose to sampling was approximately 69 days (14 to 241).

The Oncomine TCR Beta short-read assay was applied to DNA of cultured CD4+ T cells. TCRdb analysed the PCR reads with MiXCR anew, one entry per CDR3 protein. In the table there are roughly 14,000 distinct CDR3 sequences, about 35% of which are singletons. Whole-study findings and limits: Convalescent patients had 304 of 307 vaccine-specific clones showing spike mono-reactivity.

Treatment reported: roughly 10-day PBMC culture with coronavirus spike peptide pools or control peptides (ViraFEST assay). PBMCs, plated at roughly 2.2 million per well, were grown in the presence of roughly 9.8 IU/ml IL-2 and 10 ug/ml peptide pools. After removal of 5 bases from V and 4 bases from J, the junction contained 8 bases not matched to a gene. This CDR3 comprises 16 residues. CDR1 is SGHVS, CDR2 FQNEAQ, per germline. The chain couples TRBV7-8 to TRBJ2-5; 12 bases fit TRBD1. This TCR derives from a human donor with COVID-19. Specimen: cultured CD4+ T cells from blood. The CDR3: CASSPRGDRGRETQYF. The CDR3, as DNA: TGTGCCAGCAGCCCTAGAGGGGACAGGGGGCGAGAGACCCAGTACTTC.